These 26 T cell receptor beta chains were all obtained from the same sample, sequenced in a study of breast tumors, draining lymph nodes, adjacent tissues. The lymph nodes were axillary draining lymph nodes from breast cancer patients. MiXCR, run by TCRdb on the multiplex PCR reads, gives a single entry per CDR3 protein. Of some 170,000 distinct CDR3 sequences listed, about 33% are singletons. Source material: axillary lymph node tissue. Receptor source: a female donor with breast cancer. Some clones in this sample may be carry-over from other donors' samples.

The table lists this clonotype with many counts. The V and J genes are TRBV20-1 and TRBJ2-7, with D possibly being TRBD2 (6 bases). Germline assignment: CDR1 DFQATT and CDR2 SNEGSKA (reference sequence). This CDR3 comprises 14 residues. Between the trimmed V and J ends, which lost 5 bases and 1 base, there was a span of 15 bases. CDR3 amino acids: CSAVHGSRSYEQYF. CDR3 nucleotide sequence: TGCAGTGCTGTCCACGGGAGCCGTTCCTACGAGCAGTACTTC.

In this sample, this clonotype turned up many times. The rearrangement joins TRBV6-2 or TRBV6-3 to TRBJ1-3; D gene ambiguous. There are 16 residues in the CDR3. From germline, CDR1 is MNHEY and CDR2 SVGEGT. V lost 4 bases and J lost 0, with 13 bases in between. In DNA form, the CDR3 reads TGTGCCAGCAGTTCCTCAAGACCGATCTCTGGAAACACCATATATTTT. Its protein is CASSSSRPISGNTIYF.

The chain's CDR3 is CSATLGLAGGPETIYF. In DNA form, the CDR3 reads TGCAGTGCTACCCTAGGACTAGCGGGAGGGCCAGAGACCATATATTTT. The genes are TRBV20-1 and TRBJ1-3; D is ambiguous. V lost 4 bases to trimming and J lost 10 bases, with 26 bases between them. Germline lookup yields CDR1 DFQATT and CDR2 SNEGSKA (reference sequence). The CDR3 is made up of 16 amino acids.

There are many counts of this clonotype. V and J are TRBV7-6 and TRBJ2-7; perhaps TRBD1 as D (5 bases). The CDR3 sequence is 15 residues long. V was shortened by 1 base and J by 7 bases, with 17 bases between the two germline ends. Germline CDR1 SGHVS, CDR2 FNYEAQ. In DNA, the CDR3 is TGTGCCAGCAGCTTAGAGGCCTTCCAGGGCGGAGAGCAGTACTTC. It yields the protein CASSLEAFQGGEQYF.

This clonotype was detected ten times or more. V usage is TRBV28 and J usage is TRBJ2-1, with TRBD1 matching over 9 bases. Trimming removed 3 bases from V and 8 bases from J; junction bases left unmatched: 11. CDR3 length: 16 amino acids. Germline V CDR1 and CDR2: MDHEN, SYDVKM. Here the CDR3 reads CASSLLGTGLLHEQFF. The CDR3 DNA reads TGTGCCAGCAGTTTGCTCGGGACAGGGTTGTTGCATGAGCAGTTCTTC. The variable domain in full, completed from reference TRBV28 and TRBJ2-1, reads DVKVTQSSRYLVKRTGEKVFLECVQDMDHENMFWYRQDPGLGLRLIYFSYDVKMKEKGDIPEGYSVSREKKERFSLILESASTNQTSMYLCASSLLGTGLLHEQFFGPGTRLTVL.

This clonotype was observed at least ten times. V usage is TRBV28 and J usage is TRBJ2-3; D is ambiguous. The germline gives CDR1 MDHEN, CDR2 SYDVKM. The V gene lost 3 bases and the J gene lost 0 bases, with 4 bases spanning the gap. The CDR3 length is 13 residues. CDR3 loop: CASSLRSTDTQYF. CDR3 sequence (DNA): TGTGCCAGCAGTTTGAGAAGCACAGATACGCAGTATTTT.

Many counts were recorded for this clonotype. The rearrangement joins TRBV7-9 to TRBJ1-1, with D possibly being TRBD1 (6 bases). The length of the CDR3 is 14 residues. CDR1 is SEHNR and CDR2 is FQNEAQ in the germline V gene (reference sequence). V lost 3 bases and J lost 4, with 12 bases in between. CDR3 loop: CASSLAGVGTEAFF. DNA for the CDR3: TGTGCCAGCAGCTTGGCAGGGGTTGGCACTGAAGCTTTCTTT.

This clonotype has ten or more counts. The chain joins TRBV2 to TRBJ2-5; TRBD2 might be the D (5 bases). V lost 5 bases, J lost 4 bases, and 14 bases lay in between. The CDR3 has 14 residues. Germline V lookup: CDR1 SNHLY, CDR2 FYNNEI. CDR3 nucleotide sequence: TGTGCCAGCAGTAAGGACTTAGTTGGAGAGACCCAGTACTTC. Its protein is CASSKDLVGETQYF.

Many counts were recorded for this clonotype. The chain carries TRBV20-1 and TRBJ1-2; D ambiguous. V was clipped by 0 bases and J by 8 bases, with 10 bases between them. Germline-derived CDR1 and CDR2 are DFQATT and SNEGSKA (reference sequence). CDR3 length: 12 residues. Here the CDR3 reads CSARDLGIGYTF. In nucleotides, the CDR3 is TGCAGTGCTAGAGATCTCGGGATCGGCTACACCTTC.

This clonotype was detected ten times or more. The chain couples TRBV4-2 to TRBJ2-3; D assignment may be TRBD1 or TRBD2 (6 bases each). Trimming cost V 4 bases and J 2 bases, with 10 bases left between them. The CDR3 is 14 amino acids. Germline V gives CDR1 LGHNA, CDR2 YNFKEQ. CDR3 residues: CASSRGANTDTQYF. The CDR3 nucleotides are TGTGCCAGCAGCCGGGGGGCCAACACAGATACGCAGTATTTT.

V gene TRBV19 combines with J gene TRBJ1-3; D gene ambiguous. In germline, CDR1 is LNHDA, CDR2 SQIVND (reference sequence). This CDR3 has 12 residues. V lost 7 bases and J lost 7, with 11 bases in between. The CDR3 region is CASISQPNTIYF. The CDR3 DNA reads as TGTGCCAGTATATCGCAGCCGAACACCATATATTTT.

The CDR3 loop is CASSPRTDDFPDTQYF. The CDR3 DNA is TGTGCCAGCAGCCCAAGGACCGACGATTTCCCAGATACGCAGTATTTT. The V call is TRBV7-2, the J call TRBJ2-3; D remains ambiguous. V was cut by 5 bases and J by 4 bases, with 19 bases left in between. Germline values: CDR1 SGHTA, CDR2 FQGNSA. The CDR3 contains 16 residues.

This clonotype was observed a few times. The chain uses TRBV6-1 and TRBJ2-1; 7 nucleotides agree with TRBD1. The germline V gene encodes CDR1 MNHNS and CDR2 SASEGT. This CDR3 comprises 14 residues. With 6 bases clipped from V and 4 bases from J, the junction kept 6 bases outside the gene matches. The CDR3 region has the DNA TGTGCCAGCAGCCCCGGGACAGATTACAATGAGCAGTTCTTC. This encodes CASSPGTDYNEQFF.

About this clonotype: The junction differs from germline at one of its ends, possibly a read error. This chain connects TRBV7-3 to TRBJ2-2, with TRBD2 identical over 10 bases. Germline V gene data show CDR1 as SGHTA and CDR2 as FQGTGA. The CDR3 runs to 16 residues. The CDR3 protein is CASSLLAGEYTGDLFF. The CDR3 DNA reads as TGTGCCAGCAGCTTACTAGCGGGGGAGTATACCGGGGATCTGTTCTTT.

This clonotype came up a few times. The rearrangement joins TRBV20-1 to TRBJ2-7; D gene ambiguous. Germline-derived CDR1 and CDR2 are DFQATT and SNEGSKA (reference sequence). With 3 bases removed from V and 6 bases from J, the gap between germline ends came to 18 bases. This CDR3 contains 14 residues. The CDR3 region has the DNA TGCAGTGCTAGCCTGCAGAGGATTCCCTCCGAGCAGTACTTC. Translated: CSASLQRIPSEQYF.

In its sample, this clonotype was seen a few times. The chain is built from TRBV6-5 and TRBJ1-1; tentatively, D is TRBD1 (6 bases). CDR1 and CDR2 from the germline V gene are MNHEY and SVGAGI. V was clipped by 7 bases and J by 8 bases, with 11 bases between them. The CDR3 is made up of 11 amino acids. The CDR3 DNA reads TGTGCCAGCATACAGGGTATAGAAGCTTTCTTT. Protein sequence: CASIQGIEAFF.

Remarks on this clonotype: The final CDR3 position lacks the conserved phenylalanine or tryptophan, pointing to a likely read error. No DNA is shown, since the ends of the CDR3 on it are uncertain; the CDR3 is the one TCRdb lists. This chain uses TRBV20-1 with TRBJ1-2; the D segment call TRBD1 is taken from the table without a DNA check. Counting both end residues, the CDR3 totals 11 amino acids. Germline values: CDR1 DFQATT, CDR2 SNEGSKA (reference sequence). The CDR3 sequence is CSDRDITQGEL.

This clonotype was picked up many times. V usage is TRBV20-1 and J usage is TRBJ1-2, with D perhaps TRBD1 (5 bases). Germline CDR1 is DFQATT and CDR2 is SNEGSKA (reference sequence). The CDR3 spans 14 residues. Trimming took off 6 bases at V and 4 bases at J, with 18 bases between the two ends. The CDR3 DNA follows: TGCAGTGCCCCCGGAGAGGGGAGTTTCTATGGCTACACCTTC. Its protein is CSAPGEGSFYGYTF.

Concerning this clonotype itself: One end of the junction is discordant with germline, which a read error may explain. This chain uses TRBV19 with TRBJ2-1; TRBD2 matches 14 bases. Germline V lookup: CDR1 LNHDA, CDR2 SQIVND (reference sequence). The CDR3 totals 17 residues. CDR3 amino acids: CASSTITRGLAGDSQLF. CDR3 sequence (DNA): TGTGCCAGTAGCACCATTACACGGGGACTAGCGGGAGATTCGCAGCTCTTC.

This clonotype was counted ten times or more. The chain uses TRBV5-1 and TRBJ2-7, with D possibly matching TRBD1 (6 bases). The CDR3 extends over 14 amino acids. V was cut by 1 base and J by 5 bases, with 13 bases left in between. CDR1 and CDR2 from the germline V gene are SGHRS and YFSETQ. Here the CDR3 reads CASSLFPGDDEQYF. CDR3 nucleotide sequence: TGCGCCAGCAGCTTGTTCCCAGGGGACGACGAGCAGTACTTC.

This clonotype was seen ten or more times. The rearrangement joins TRBV7-2 to TRBJ2-7; TRBD1 matches at 11 bases. The CDR3 totals 16 residues. CDR1 is SGHTA and CDR2 is FQGNSA in the germline V gene. The junction had 9 bases not matched to a gene; V was cut back by 4 bases and J by 4 bases. The chain's CDR3 is CASSSQPGTGGYEQYF. The CDR3 DNA sequence: TGTGCCAGCAGCTCTCAGCCAGGGACAGGGGGGTACGAGCAGTACTTC.

The chain couples TRBV7-2 to TRBJ1-1; TRBD1 might be the D (5 bases). The V gene's germline CDR1 is SGHTA and CDR2 FQGNSA. V shed 1 base and J shed 4 bases, with 16 bases lying between them. This CDR3 comprises 16 residues. The CDR3 loop is CASSLDSRVGGTEAFF. CDR3 DNA sequence: TGTGCCAGCAGCTTAGATAGCAGGGTGGGGGGCACTGAAGCTTTCTTT.

The sample holds many counts of this clonotype. This chain links TRBV7-6 with TRBJ1-6; D might be TRBD1 (5 bases). Germline V gene lookup returns CDR1 SGHVS and CDR2 FNYEAQ. This CDR3 has 15 amino acids. Trimming cost V 5 bases and J 7 bases, with 15 bases left between them. The CDR3 here is CASSPTTEPNSPLHF. The CDR3, as DNA: TGTGCCAGCAGCCCAACGACAGAACCCAATTCACCCCTCCACTTT.

This clonotype has just one count. The chain joins TRBV29-1 to TRBJ2-7; 8 positions match TRBD2. Germline V lookup: CDR1 SQVTM, CDR2 ANQGSEA. The V and J ends lost 0 bases and 12 bases, in that order; junction bases with no gene match: 16. The CDR3 consists of 15 residues. The CDR3 sequence is CSVEDSGSSSYDRYF. DNA for the CDR3: TGCAGCGTTGAAGACAGCGGGAGCAGCTCCTACGACCGGTACTTC.

This clonotype was observed at least ten times. This chain joins TRBV25-1 and TRBJ2-2, with 7 nucleotides matching TRBD1. Germline CDR1 reads MGHDK; CDR2 reads SYGVNS. The CDR3 spans 16 residues. With V trimmed by 5 bases and J by 7 bases, 13 bases remained unmatched. CDR3 sequence reads: CASSLQGAGGIGELFF. CDR3 coding DNA: TGTGCCAGCAGTCTACAAGGGGCAGGGGGAATCGGGGAGCTGTTTTTT.

This clonotype was found many times. V and J are TRBV7-2 and TRBJ1-4, with D possibly being TRBD1 (5 bases). V shed 2 bases and J shed 4 bases, with 8 bases lying between them. This CDR3 comprises 14 residues. Germline V gene sequence: CDR1 SGHTA, CDR2 FQGNSA. CDR3 protein: CASSLPGRNEKLFF. CDR3 DNA: TGTGCCAGCAGCTTACCGGGGCGTAATGAAAAACTGTTTTTT.